This T cell receptor beta chain appears in the sequencing data of a study of post-analysis software for immune sequencing data. Study as a whole: Included among the disease courses, which were recorded for the cohort, were relapsing-remitting, secondary progressive and progressive-relapsing multiple sclerosis. Study-level points and caveats: A handful of TRBV segments (TRBV5-6, TRBV5-1 and TRBV20-1 among them) occurred more frequently in patients than in controls.

Sequencing libraries made from TCR beta cDNA carried unique molecular identifiers. Using its own MiXCR run on the PCR reads, TCRdb lists one record per CDR3 protein. The sample gives about 540,000 distinct CDR3 sequences, under 40% of which show up once; about 5.6% is in the top ten. In this sample, this clonotype turned up a few times. Its target is unknown. This CDR3 region has 14 residues. V dropped 7 bases and J dropped 3; count of bases not matched to a gene: 6. The receptor's source is a girl aged 2 to 17 with multiple sclerosis. The material sequenced was blood. This chain uses TRBV12-3 or TRBV12-4 with TRBJ1-2; 9 bases map to TRBD1. As DNA, the CDR3 is TGTGCCAGCACCCGGGACAGGGAGGACTATGGCTACACCTTC. Translating gives CASTRDREDYGYTF.